This note documents a single TCR beta chain sequence. The data were obtained in a study of blood T cell repertoires in COVID-19. Clones were sequenced by immunoSEQ multiplex PCR, and TCRdb holds only the in-frame ones, with some missing. The profile shows some 150,000 clones, around 80% of them singletons. The study recruited people aged about 18 to 89 years across about two dozen US areas. The germline CDR1 and CDR2 sequences are SGDLS and YYNGEE. The CDR3 has 12 amino acids. Trimming took 1 base from V and 7 from J, leaving 8 bases between them. This receptor was obtained from a woman in her forties or fifties who had recovered from COVID-19. The sample taken for sequencing was PBMCs or T cells enriched from blood (not recorded which). This rearrangement joins TRBV9 to TRBJ1-1; TRBD1 might be the D (5 bases). CDR3 DNA: TGTGCCAGCAGCGTACCCCAGGGTGAAGCTTTCTTT. Protein product: CASSVPQGEAFF.